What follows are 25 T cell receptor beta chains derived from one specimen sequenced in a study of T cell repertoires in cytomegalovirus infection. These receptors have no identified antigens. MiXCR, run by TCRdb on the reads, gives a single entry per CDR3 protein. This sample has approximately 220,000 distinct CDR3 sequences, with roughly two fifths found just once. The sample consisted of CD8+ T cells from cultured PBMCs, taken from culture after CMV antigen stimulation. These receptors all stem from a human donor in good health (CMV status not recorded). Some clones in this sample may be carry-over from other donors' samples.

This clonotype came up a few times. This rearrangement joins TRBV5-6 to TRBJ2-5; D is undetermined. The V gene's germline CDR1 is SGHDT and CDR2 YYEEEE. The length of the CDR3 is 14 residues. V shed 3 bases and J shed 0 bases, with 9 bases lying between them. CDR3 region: CASSSSADQETQYF. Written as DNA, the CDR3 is TGTGCCAGCAGCTCCTCGGCAGACCAAGAGACCCAGTACTTC.

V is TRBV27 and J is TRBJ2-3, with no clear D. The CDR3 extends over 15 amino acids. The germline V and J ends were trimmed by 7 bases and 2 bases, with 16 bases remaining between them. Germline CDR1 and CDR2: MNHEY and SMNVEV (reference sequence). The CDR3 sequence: CASKHGRSYTDTQYF. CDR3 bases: TGTGCCAGCAAACACGGACGGAGCTACACAGATACGCAGTATTTT.

The CDR3 nucleotides are TGTGCCAGCAGTCCCCCTGGGACTAGCGGCTACAATGAGCAGTTCTTC. As protein: CASSPPGTSGYNEQFF. The chain employs TRBV12-3 or TRBV12-4 and TRBJ2-1; 11 nucleotides match TRBD2. The V and J ends lost 5 bases and 3 bases, in that order; junction bases with no gene match: 6. This CDR3 is built from 16 residues.

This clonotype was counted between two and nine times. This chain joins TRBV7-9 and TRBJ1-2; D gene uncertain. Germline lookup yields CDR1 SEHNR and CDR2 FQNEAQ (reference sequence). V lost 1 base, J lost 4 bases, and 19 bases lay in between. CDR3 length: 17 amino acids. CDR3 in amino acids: CASSLGAVNQDFYGYTF. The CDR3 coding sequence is TGTGCCAGCAGCTTAGGGGCCGTGAATCAAGATTTCTATGGCTACACCTTC.

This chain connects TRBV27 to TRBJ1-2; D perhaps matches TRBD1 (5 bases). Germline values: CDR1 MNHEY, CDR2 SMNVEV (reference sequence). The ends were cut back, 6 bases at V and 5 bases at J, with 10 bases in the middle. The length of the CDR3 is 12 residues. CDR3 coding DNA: TGTGCCAGCAGGACGGGGGGGTATGGCTACACCTTC. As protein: CASRTGGYGYTF.

The CDR3 loop reads CSARDTQRGYYEQYF. In DNA, the CDR3 is TGCAGTGCTAGAGATACCCAGCGGGGGTACTACGAGCAGTACTTC. The V gene is TRBV20-1, the J gene TRBJ2-7; 8 bases align to TRBD2. Germline lookup yields CDR1 DFQATT and CDR2 SNEGSKA (reference sequence). This CDR3 is 15 amino acids long. The V and J ends lost 0 bases and 3 bases, in that order; junction bases with no gene match: 7.

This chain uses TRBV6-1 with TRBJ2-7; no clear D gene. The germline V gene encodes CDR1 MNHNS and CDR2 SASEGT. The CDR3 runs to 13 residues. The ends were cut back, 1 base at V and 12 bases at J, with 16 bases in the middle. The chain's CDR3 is CASSEVPGDGRYF. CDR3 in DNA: TGTGCCAGCAGTGAAGTGCCAGGCGATGGCAGGTACTTC.

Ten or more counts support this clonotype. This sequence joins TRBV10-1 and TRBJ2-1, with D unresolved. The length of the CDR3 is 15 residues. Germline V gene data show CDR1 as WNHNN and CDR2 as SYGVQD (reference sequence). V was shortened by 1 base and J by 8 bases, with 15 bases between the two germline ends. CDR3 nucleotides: TGCGCCAGCAGTGAGTTGAGCAGACCTCCCCATGAGCAGTTCTTC. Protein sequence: CASSELSRPPHEQFF.

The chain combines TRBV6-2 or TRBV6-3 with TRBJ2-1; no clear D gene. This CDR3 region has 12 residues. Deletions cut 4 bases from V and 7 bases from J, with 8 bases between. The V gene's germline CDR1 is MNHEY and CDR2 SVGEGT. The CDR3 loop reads CASSSGLNEQFF. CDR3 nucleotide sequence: TGTGCCAGCAGTTCTGGGTTAAATGAGCAGTTCTTC.

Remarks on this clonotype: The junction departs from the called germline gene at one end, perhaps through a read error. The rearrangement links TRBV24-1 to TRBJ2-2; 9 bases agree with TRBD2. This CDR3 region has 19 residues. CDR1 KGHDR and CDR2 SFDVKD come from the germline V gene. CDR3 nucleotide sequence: TGTGCCACCAGTGATAACCCCGAGCTAGCGGGGACGAACACCGGGGGGCTGTTTTTT. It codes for CATSDNPELAGTNTGGLFF.

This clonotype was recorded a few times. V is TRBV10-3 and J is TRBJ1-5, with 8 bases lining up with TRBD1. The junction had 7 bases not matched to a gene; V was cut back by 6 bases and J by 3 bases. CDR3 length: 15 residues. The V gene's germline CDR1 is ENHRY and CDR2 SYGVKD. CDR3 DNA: TGTGCCATCAGCTCCGGGACAGGAAACAATCAGCCCCAGCATTTT. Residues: CAISSGTGNNQPQHF.

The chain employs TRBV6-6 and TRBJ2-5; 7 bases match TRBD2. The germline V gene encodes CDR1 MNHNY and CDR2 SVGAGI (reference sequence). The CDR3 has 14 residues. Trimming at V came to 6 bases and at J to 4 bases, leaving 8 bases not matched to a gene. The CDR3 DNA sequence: TGTGCCAGCAGACCGGGGAGGGATCCAGAGACCCAGTACTTC. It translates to CASRPGRDPETQYF.

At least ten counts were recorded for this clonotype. The CDR3 sequence is CASSLTFGTYNSPLHF. Here the CDR3 DNA reads TGTGCCAGCAGTTTGACCTTCGGGACATATAATTCACCCCTCCACTTT. V and J are TRBV6-5 and TRBJ1-6; TRBD1 is a possible D gene (6 bases). CDR3 length: 16 residues. Germline V CDR1 and CDR2: MNHEY, SVGAGI. V dropped 4 bases and J dropped 4 bases, with 14 bases sitting between them.

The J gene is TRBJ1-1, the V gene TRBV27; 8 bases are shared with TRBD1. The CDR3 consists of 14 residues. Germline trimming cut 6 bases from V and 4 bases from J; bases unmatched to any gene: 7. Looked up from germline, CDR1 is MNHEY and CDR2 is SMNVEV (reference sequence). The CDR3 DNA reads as TGTGCCAGCAGACTCAGGGGGCAGATCACTGAAGCTTTCTTT. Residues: CASRLRGQITEAFF.

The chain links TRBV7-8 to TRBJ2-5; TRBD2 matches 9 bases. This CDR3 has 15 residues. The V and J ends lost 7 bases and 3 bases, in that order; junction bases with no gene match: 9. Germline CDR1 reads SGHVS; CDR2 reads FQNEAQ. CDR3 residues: CASNDPLAGKETQYF. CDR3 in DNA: TGTGCCAGCAACGACCCTCTAGCGGGAAAAGAGACCCAGTACTTC.

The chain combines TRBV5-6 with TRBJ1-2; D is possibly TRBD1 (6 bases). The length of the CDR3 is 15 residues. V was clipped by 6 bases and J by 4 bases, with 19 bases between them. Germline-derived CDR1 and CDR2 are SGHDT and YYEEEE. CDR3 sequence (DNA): TGTGCCAGCACCCCTCGGGGGGGGGCGATCTATGGCTACACCTTC. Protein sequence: CASTPRGGAIYGYTF.

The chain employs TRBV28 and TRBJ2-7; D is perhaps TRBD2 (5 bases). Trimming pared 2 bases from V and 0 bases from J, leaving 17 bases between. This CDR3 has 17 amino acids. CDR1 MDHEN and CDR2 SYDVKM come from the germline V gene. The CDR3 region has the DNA TGTGCCAGCAGTTTAAGAATCATAGCGTCCAGCTCCTACGAGCAGTACTTC. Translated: CASSLRIIASSSYEQYF.

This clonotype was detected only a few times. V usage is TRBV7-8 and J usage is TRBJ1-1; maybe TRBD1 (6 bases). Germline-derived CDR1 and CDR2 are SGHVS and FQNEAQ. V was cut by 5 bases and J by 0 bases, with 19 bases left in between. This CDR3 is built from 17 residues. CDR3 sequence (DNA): TGTGCCAGCAGCCATAATCAGGCGGGGGCGCTGAACACTGAAGCTTTCTTT. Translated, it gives CASSHNQAGALNTEAFF.

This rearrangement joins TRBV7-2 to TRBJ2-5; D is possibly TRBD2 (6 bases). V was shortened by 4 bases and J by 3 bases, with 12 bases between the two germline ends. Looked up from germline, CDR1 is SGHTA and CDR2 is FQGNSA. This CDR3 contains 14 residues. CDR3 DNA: TGTGCCAGCAGCTCCCCGACTAGGGAAGAGACCCAGTACTTC. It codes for CASSSPTREETQYF.

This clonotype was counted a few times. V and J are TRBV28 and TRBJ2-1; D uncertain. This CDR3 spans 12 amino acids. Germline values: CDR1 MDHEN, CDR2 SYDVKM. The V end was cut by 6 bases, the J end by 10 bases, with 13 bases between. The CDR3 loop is CASSPRSSEQFF. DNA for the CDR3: TGTGCCAGCAGCCCCAGGTCATCCGAGCAGTTCTTC.

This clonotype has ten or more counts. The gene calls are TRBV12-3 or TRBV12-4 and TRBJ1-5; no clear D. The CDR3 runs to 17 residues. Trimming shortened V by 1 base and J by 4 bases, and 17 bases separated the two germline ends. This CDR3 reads CASSLGGVSALNQPQHF. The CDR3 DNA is TGTGCCAGCAGTTTAGGTGGGGTGTCAGCGTTAAATCAGCCCCAGCATTTT.

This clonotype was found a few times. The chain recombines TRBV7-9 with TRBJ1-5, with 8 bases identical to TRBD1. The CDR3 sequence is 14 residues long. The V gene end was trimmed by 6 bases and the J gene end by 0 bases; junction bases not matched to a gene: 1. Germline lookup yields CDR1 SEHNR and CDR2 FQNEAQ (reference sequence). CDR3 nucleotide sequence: TGTGCCAGCAGTACAGGGGGTAGCAATCAGCCCCAGCATTTT. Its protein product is CASSTGGSNQPQHF.

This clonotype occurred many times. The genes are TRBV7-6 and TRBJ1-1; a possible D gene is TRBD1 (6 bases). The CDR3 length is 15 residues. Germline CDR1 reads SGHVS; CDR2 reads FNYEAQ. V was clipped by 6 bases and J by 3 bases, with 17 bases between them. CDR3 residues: CASSSPAQGYTEAFF. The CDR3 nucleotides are TGTGCCAGCAGTTCCCCGGCACAGGGTTACACTGAAGCTTTCTTT.

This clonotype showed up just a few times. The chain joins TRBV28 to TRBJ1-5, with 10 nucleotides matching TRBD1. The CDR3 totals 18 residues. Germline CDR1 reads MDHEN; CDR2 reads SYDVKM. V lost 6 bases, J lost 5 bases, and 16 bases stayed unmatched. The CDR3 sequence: CASSSLAGTGEDHQPQHF. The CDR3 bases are TGTGCCAGCAGCTCTCTCGCCGGGACAGGGGAGGACCATCAGCCCCAGCATTTT.

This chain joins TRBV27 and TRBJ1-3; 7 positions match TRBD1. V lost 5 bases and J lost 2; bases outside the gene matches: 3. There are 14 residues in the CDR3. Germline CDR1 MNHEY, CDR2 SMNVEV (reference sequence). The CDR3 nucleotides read TGTGCCAGCAGTCTACAGGGGACTGGAAACACCATATATTTT. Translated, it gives CASSLQGTGNTIYF.